This TCR beta chain was documented in a study of CD8+CD57+ T cells in acquired aplastic anemia. Findings of the study overall: Patients and controls shared nearly 30 CD8+ CDR3 sequences, which appeared highly expressed in patients and within their immunodominant clones.

Patients chosen for sequencing had CD8+CD57+ cells that had expanded, as shown by flow cytometry. Both TCR beta VDJ combination and CDR3 sequence profiling were carried out. Genomic DNA was the template for this profiling. TCRdb redid the calling of the reads with MiXCR, one entry per CDR3 protein. The data contain roughly 120,000 distinct CDR3 sequences, 55% to 70% of them singletons. As for this clonotype: Its antigen is undetermined.

Sequenced sample: sorted CD4+, CD8+, or CD8+CD57+ T cells (not recorded which) from PBMCs. This TCR came from a human donor with aplastic anemia.

The CDR3: CASSVGGNIQYF. CDR3 DNA: TGTGCCAGCAGCGTAGGGGGAAACATTCAGTACTTC. This chain connects TRBV9 to TRBJ2-4; D not certain. This CDR3 has 12 residues. Germline V gene data show CDR1 as SGDLS and CDR2 as YYNGEE. Deletions cut 0 bases from V and 6 bases from J, with 4 bases between.